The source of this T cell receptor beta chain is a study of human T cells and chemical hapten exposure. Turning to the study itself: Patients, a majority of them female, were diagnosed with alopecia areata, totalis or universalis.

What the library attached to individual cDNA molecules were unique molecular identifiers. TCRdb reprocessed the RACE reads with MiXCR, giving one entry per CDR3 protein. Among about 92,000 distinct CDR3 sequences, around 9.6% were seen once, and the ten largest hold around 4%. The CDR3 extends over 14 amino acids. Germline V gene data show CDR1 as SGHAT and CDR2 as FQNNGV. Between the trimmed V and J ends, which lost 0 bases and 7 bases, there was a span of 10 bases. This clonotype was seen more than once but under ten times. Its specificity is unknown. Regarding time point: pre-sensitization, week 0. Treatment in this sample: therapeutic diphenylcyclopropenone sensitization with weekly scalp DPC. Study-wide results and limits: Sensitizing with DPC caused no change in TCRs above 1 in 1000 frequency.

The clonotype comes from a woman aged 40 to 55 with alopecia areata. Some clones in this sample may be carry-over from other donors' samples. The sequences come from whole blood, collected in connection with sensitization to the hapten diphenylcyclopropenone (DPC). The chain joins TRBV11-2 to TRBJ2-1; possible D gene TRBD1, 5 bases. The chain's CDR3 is CASSLDRVANEQFF. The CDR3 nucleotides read TGTGCCAGCAGCTTAGACAGGGTCGCTAATGAGCAGTTCTTC.